This T cell receptor (beta chain) originates from a study of blood T cell repertoires in COVID-19. Whole-study context: Whether acute or convalescent, the COVID-19 samples came from the United States, Italy and Spain. PBMCs, B-cell-depleted T cells, or T cells provided the cDNA or gDNA that made up the material.

Germline loops: CDR1 SGHTA, CDR2 FQGNSA. CDR3 length: 15 amino acids. Germline trimming cut 6 bases from V and 8 bases from J; bases unmatched to any gene: 14. As handled by the study authors: Using reference gene primer amplification, nucleated cell counts were estimated. The table came from immunoSEQ multiplex PCR; TCRdb's copy has only in-frame clones and leaves some out. V, J and clone size were drawn from that table, and D and trimming were deduced from the DNA. Counted here are roughly 86,000 clones, approximately 78% occurring once; the ten biggest clones make up 20% to 25%. The receptor was isolated from a human donor in a cohort sampled during active COVID-19. Source material: peripheral blood. The chain recombines TRBV7-2 with TRBJ2-3, with 7 bases that match TRBD1. For the CDR3, the DNA is TGTGCCAGCAGAAAAAGAGAGGGGGCAGCGGCTACGCAGTATTTT. It translates to CASRKREGAAATQYF.